This paragraph reports one T cell receptor beta chain. This clonotype has a count of ten or more. Which antigen it targets is not known. The input lacks base qualities; no much larger clone sits a single base away. Library generation was performed with 5' RACE. These reads were obtained on a NextSeq 500. The TCR library protocol attached a unique molecular identifier to each TCR cDNA molecule to allow correction of PCR and sequencing errors. The original pipeline was this. TCR identification, UMI-based error correction and CDR3 extraction were all carried out with Decombinator tools. Expanded TCRs were defined as those above a frequency of 2 per 1,000, corresponding to the top 1% of the tumor frequency distribution. Renyi diversity was calculated using the R vegan package after each repertoire was subsampled 100 times to 5,000 TCRs. To build CDR3 similarity networks, amino acid triplet string-kernel similarity was used, and CDR3s were connected when their pairwise similarity was above 0.82. Using fastp trimming at Q25 and MiXCR clonotype assembly, TCRdb reanalyzed the public sequencing data and kept in-frame beta chains. Entries that share a CDR3 protein sequence are merged under the most common genes and DNA. The authors' filters were not applied to this entry. A total of more than 75,000 distinct CDR3 sequences appear in this sample, 10% to 15% of them only once. Around 4.3% of the sample is in the top ten clones.

The time point label for this specimen denotes: sample taken at primary tumor resection. Whole RNA extracted from tumor and nontumor lung tissue, or from cryopreserved PBMC samples, was used for TCR sequencing without cell sorting. The donors were 72 patients from the lung TRACERx cohort who had early-stage, untreated non-small cell lung cancer. A patient was chosen for TCR sequencing only when enough RNA was available from at least two tumor regions. The CDR3 measures 14 amino acids from cysteine to phenylalanine. Of the read, only the CDR3 DNA is kept; its 42 bases are in frame from base 1. V loses 3 bases, J loses 0 bases, and the germline ends lie 7 bases apart. For CDR1 and CDR2, the germline V gene lists SGDLS and YYNGEE. This sample stems from a study of spatial heterogeneity in lung cancer (dated by TCRdb to the late 2010s). For the study in its entirety: Beta-chain transcripts were consistently detected in greater numbers than alpha-chain transcripts, which likely reflects a higher abundance of beta-chain transcripts. In the raw uncorrected reads, each unique combination of TCR and UMI appeared on average more than ten times. In non-small cell lung cancer, the study made a quantitative comparison of TCR alpha and beta repertoires among multiple tumor regions, matched nontumor lung and blood. The study linked features of the TCR repertoire to counts of nonsynonymous mutations, which were determined by whole-exome sequencing of tumor tissue. At surgery, both alpha and beta chains were TCR-sequenced in around 240 tumor regions, 64 matched nontumor lung samples and some 60 PBMC samples. On the study overall, not on this receptor specifically: Additional single-cell paired TCR alpha and beta sequencing was considered necessary to confirm, at a functional level, the hypothesis that regional TCRs recognize regional mutations. Ubiquitous expanded tumor TCRs were detected in blood more often at tumor resection than at routine follow-up.

The sequence joins TRBV9 to TRBJ1-5; no D gene can be assigned with confidence. The specimen was PBMCs, collected at surgery. The receptor was derived from a male donor with early-stage non-small cell lung cancer. This receptor carries the CDR3 CASSASLSNQPQHF. The bases are TGTGCCAGCAGCGCCTCTCTTAGCAATCAGCCCCAGCATTTT.